This T cell receptor beta chain emerged from a study of T cells in Graves' hyperthyroidism and ophthalmopathy. The study, taken as a whole, reports: Most clonotypes expanded in thyroid above 0.001 were likewise present in blood. Ophthalmopathy was model-predicted a median about 6.7 months pre-onset.

From RNA transcripts, TCR beta CDR3 regions were amplified. HTBI primers were used for first-round RT-PCR of the TCR CDR3. TCRdb analysed the multiplex PCR reads with MiXCR anew, one entry per CDR3 protein. This sample yields about 320,000 distinct CDR3 sequences, of which 16% are seen a single time; 33% belongs to the top ten. It was considered stable Graves' hyperthyroidism when ophthalmopathy did not progress within 18 months. From less than 13 ml of fresh peripheral blood, PBMCs were isolated. Trimming cost V 10 bases and J 5 bases; bases outside gene matches: 10. CDR1 and CDR2 (germline): MDHEN, SYDVKM. The CDR3 consists of 14 residues. As to this clonotype: Its target is not known.

The TCR sequence derives from a man aged 25 to 40 with Graves' hyperthyroidism. The chain has TRBV28 and TRBJ2-2, with 7 bases identical to TRBD1. The sequenced sample was blood. The CDR3 protein is CATLGGRGTGELFF. CDR3 DNA sequence: TGTGCCACGCTTGGTGGCAGGGGGACCGGGGAGCTGTTTTTT. Together with reference TRBV28 and TRBJ2-2, the CDR3 gives the full variable domain: DVKVTQSSRYLVKRTGEKVFLECVQDMDHENMFWYRQDPGLGLRLIYFSYDVKMKEKGDIPEGYSVSREKKERFSLILESASTNQTSMYLCATLGGRGTGELFFGEGSRLTVL.